The clone carrying this T cell receptor (beta chain) appeared once. Its antigen is currently unknown. V lost 6 bases to trimming and J lost 2 bases, with 12 bases between them. The germline V gene encodes CDR1 MNHEY and CDR2 SMNVEV (reference sequence). This CDR3 has 14 amino acids. This record belongs to a study of shared clonotypes between healthy human individuals. General observations from the study: Sharing across a few donors was seen in about 5% of naive CD4 clonotypes.

It was at deep level that the assay was run. Genomic DNA of each subset was evenly split across several immunoSEQ plates. In the authors' workflow: ImmunoSEQ sequences covered only the junction and lacked quality scores; filtering therefore differed. Assay: immunoSEQ multiplex PCR; the TCRdb copy retains only in-frame clones and omits some. That table gives V, J and clone size, and the DNA gave D and trimming. The top ten clones hold roughly 0.13% of a sample with over 2 million clones, 85% to 95% of them seen once. The TCR sequence derives from a young man in good health. This chain links TRBV27 with TRBJ2-3; D is unresolved. Sample: naive CD4+ T cells sorted from blood. Subset in this sample: CD45RA+ positively selected. CDR3: CASRIGLTTDTQYF. The CDR3 coding sequence is TGTGCCAGCAGGATCGGGCTGACCACAGATACGCAGTATTTT.